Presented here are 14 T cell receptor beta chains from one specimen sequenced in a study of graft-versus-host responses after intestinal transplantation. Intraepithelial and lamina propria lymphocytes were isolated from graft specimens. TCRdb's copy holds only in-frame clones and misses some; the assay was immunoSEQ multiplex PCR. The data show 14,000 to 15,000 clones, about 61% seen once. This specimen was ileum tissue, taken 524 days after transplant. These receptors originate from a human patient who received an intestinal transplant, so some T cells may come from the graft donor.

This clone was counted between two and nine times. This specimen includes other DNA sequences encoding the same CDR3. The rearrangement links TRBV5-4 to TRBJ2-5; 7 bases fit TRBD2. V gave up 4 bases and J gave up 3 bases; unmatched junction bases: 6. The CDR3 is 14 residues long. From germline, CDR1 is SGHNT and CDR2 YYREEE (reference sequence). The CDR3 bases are TGTGCCAGCAGCCCGGGAGGTAGCGAAGAGACCCAGTACTTC. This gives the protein CASSPGGSEETQYF.

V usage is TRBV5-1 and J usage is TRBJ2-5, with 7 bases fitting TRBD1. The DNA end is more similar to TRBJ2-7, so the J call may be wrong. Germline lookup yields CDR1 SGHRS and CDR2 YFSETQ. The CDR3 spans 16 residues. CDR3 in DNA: TGCGCCAGCAGCTTAATGGGGCAGGGGGTCCTCTACGAGCAGTACTTC. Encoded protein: CASSLMGQGVLYEQYF.

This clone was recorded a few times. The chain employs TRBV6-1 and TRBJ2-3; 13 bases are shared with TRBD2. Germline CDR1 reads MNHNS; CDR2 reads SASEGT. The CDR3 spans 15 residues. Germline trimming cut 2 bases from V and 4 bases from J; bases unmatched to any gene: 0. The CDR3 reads CASSETSGGADTQYF. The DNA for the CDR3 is TGTGCCAGCAGTGAAACTAGCGGGGGGGCAGATACGCAGTATTTT.

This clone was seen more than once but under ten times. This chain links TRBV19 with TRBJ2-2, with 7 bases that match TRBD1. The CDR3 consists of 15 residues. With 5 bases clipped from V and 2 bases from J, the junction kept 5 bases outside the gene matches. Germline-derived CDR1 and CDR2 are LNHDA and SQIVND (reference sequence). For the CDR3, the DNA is TGTGCCAGTAGTGAGGGACAGTACAACACCGGGGAGCTGTTTTTT. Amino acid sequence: CASSEGQYNTGELFF.

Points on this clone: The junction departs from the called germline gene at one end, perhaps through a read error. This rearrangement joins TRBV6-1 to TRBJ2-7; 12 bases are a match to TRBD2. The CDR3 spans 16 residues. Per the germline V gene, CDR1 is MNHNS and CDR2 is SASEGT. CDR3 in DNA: TGTGCCATCAGTGAGTCGGCTAGCGGGGGGGTCTACGAGCAGTACTTC. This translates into CAISESASGGVYEQYF.

The CDR3 loop is CASSLGQGAFF. CDR3 coding DNA: TGTGCCAGCAGCTTGGGACAGGGAGCTTTCTTT. The chain uses TRBV7-2 and TRBJ1-1, with 9 bases aligning to TRBD1. V was pared by 3 bases and J by 10 bases, with 0 bases of the junction left unmatched. This CDR3 has 11 amino acids. Germline assignment: CDR1 SGHTA and CDR2 FQGNSA. The full variable domain, with the rest looked up from reference TRBV7-2 and TRBJ1-1, is GAGVSQSPSNKVTEKGKDVELRCDPISGHTALYWYRQSLGQGLEFLIYFQGNSAPDKSGLPSDRFSAERTGGSVSTLTIQRTQQEDSAVYLCASSLGQGAFFGQGTRLTVV.

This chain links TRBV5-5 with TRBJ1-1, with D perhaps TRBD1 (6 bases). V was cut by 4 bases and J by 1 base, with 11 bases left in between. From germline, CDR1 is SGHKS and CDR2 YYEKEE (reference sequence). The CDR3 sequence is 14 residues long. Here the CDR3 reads CASSDLRGNTEAFF. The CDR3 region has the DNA TGTGCCAGCAGCGACCTCAGGGGGAACACTGAAGCTTTCTTT.

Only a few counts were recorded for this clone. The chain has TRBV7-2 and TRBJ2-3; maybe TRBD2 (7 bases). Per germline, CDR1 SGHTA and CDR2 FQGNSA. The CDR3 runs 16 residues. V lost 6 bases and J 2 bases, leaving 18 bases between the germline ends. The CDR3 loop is CASSPVGGANTDTQYF. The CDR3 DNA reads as TGTGCCAGCAGTCCTGTTGGGGGGGCGAACACAGATACGCAGTATTTT. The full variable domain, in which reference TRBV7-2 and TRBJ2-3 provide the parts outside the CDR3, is GAGVSQSPSNKVTEKGKDVELRCDPISGHTALYWYRQSLGQGLEFLIYFQGNSAPDKSGLPSDRFSAERTGGSVSTLTIQRTQQEDSAVYLCASSPVGGANTDTQYFGPGTRLTVL.

The chain's CDR3 is CASSPSTSEDNEQFF. The CDR3 nucleotides are TGTGCCAGCTCACCCTCGACTAGCGAGGACAATGAGCAGTTCTTC. V and J are TRBV18 and TRBJ2-1; 8 bases map to TRBD2. CDR1 is KGHSH and CDR2 is LQKENI in the germline V gene. After removal of 3 bases from V and 5 bases from J, the junction contained 6 bases not matched to a gene. The CDR3 length is 15 residues.

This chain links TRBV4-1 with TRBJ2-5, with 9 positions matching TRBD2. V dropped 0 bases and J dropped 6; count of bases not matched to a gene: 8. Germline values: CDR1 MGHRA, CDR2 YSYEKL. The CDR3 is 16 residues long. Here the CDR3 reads CASSQDPGTSSKTQYF. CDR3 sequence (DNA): TGCGCCAGCAGCCAAGATCCAGGGACTAGCAGTAAGACCCAGTACTTC.

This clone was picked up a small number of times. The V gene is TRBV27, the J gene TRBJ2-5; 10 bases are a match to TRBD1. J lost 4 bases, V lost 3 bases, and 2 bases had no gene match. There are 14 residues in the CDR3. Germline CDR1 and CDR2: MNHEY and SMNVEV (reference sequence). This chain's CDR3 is CASSLRTGGETQYF. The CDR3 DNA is TGTGCCAGCAGTTTGCGGACAGGGGGAGAGACCCAGTACTTC.

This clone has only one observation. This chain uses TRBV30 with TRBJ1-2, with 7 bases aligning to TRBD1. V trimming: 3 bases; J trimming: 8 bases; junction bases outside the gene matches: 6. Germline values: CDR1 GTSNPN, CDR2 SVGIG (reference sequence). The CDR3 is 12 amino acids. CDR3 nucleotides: TGTGCCTGGAGCGGACAGGTGGGCGGCTACACCTTC. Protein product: CAWSGQVGGYTF.

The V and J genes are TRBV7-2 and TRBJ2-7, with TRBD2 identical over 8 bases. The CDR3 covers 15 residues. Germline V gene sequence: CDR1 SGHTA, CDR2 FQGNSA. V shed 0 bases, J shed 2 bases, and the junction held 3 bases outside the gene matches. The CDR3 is CASSLAPGGAYEQYF. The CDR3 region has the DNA TGTGCCAGCAGCTTAGCGCCGGGGGGGGCCTACGAGCAGTACTTC.

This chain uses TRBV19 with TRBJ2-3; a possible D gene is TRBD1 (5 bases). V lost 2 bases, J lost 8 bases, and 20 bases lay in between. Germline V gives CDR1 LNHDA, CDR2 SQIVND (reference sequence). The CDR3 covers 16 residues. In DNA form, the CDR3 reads TGTGCCAGTAGTATACCGGCAGGGTCCTGGACCGGTACGCAGTATTTT. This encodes CASSIPAGSWTGTQYF.